The present entry profiles one T cell receptor (beta chain) with its context. Its target is unknown. Carrying UMI labels, the TRB cDNA libraries were prepared through 5' RACE. No DNA is given; TCRdb re-called the 5' RACE reads and lists each CDR3 protein once. Here the sample table reports some 130,000 distinct CDR3 sequences. This CDR3 spans 13 amino acids. Germline lookup yields CDR1 MDHEN and CDR2 SYDVKM. The data were obtained in a study of CXCR3-negative and CXCR3-positive naive CD8 T cells. General observations from the study: Hydrophobicity was higher for TRB CDR3s found in CXCR3-positive naive cells than in CXCR3-negative naive cells.

The receptor was derived from a human donor in good health. Some clones in this sample may be carry-over from other donors' samples. The rearrangement uses TRBV28 and TRBJ1-1. Material: naive CXCR3+ CD8+ T cells from blood. Subset noted: CD45RO-CCR7+CD27+CD95- naive CD8+ T cells expressing CXCR3 (TNR3+). The CDR3 loop is CASRSNQGAEAFF.